The 26 T cell receptor beta chains given below trace back to one sample, sequenced in a study of CD8 T cells in Susac syndrome. RNA in amounts of roughly 0.5 to 1 ug was reverse transcribed with random hexamers. TCRdb re-analysed the immunoSEQ multiplex PCR reads in MiXCR, keeping a single row per CDR3 protein. The sample shows 110,000 or so distinct CDR3 sequences, about 93% of them seen only once. Sequences were obtained from CD4+ T cells from PBMCs. The receptors shown here come from a human donor in good health.

This sequence joins TRBV7-9 and TRBJ2-7, with 11 bases lining up with TRBD2. V shed 5 bases, J shed 10 bases, and the junction held 13 bases outside the gene matches. CDR3 size: 15 residues. The germline V gene has CDR1 SEHNR and CDR2 FQNEAQ (reference sequence). The CDR3 DNA reads TGTGCCAGCAGCCCGCTAGCGGGAGGCCCGTTTGACCAGTACTTC. Residues: CASSPLAGGPFDQYF.

The rearrangement links TRBV6-1 to TRBJ1-3, with unresolved D. With 7 bases removed from V and 2 bases from J, the gap between germline ends came to 6 bases. The CDR3 has 12 residues. Germline V gives CDR1 MNHNS, CDR2 SASEGT. In DNA, the CDR3 is TGTGCCAGCACCCCCCCTGGAAACACCATATATTTT. Amino acid sequence: CASTPPGNTIYF.

Turning to this clonotype: One end of the junction varies from germline; a read error may be responsible. The CDR3 DNA follows: TGTGCCAGCAGTATAGCGGGAGGCTCCCTCTTCTTC. Translating gives CASSIAGGSLFF. V usage is TRBV12-3 or TRBV12-4 and J usage is TRBJ2-1; TRBD2 aligns across 10 bases. The CDR3 totals 12 residues.

The gene calls are TRBV19 and TRBJ1-2; TRBD1 might be the D (5 bases). CDR3 size: 15 residues. CDR1 is LNHDA, CDR2 SQIVND, per germline (reference sequence). V was pared by 10 bases and J by 3 bases, with 21 bases between. In DNA form, the CDR3 reads TGTGCCACCTCACAGGATGTGATGGAAGACTATGGCTACACCTTC. Translation gives CATSQDVMEDYGYTF. The whole variable domain, filled in from reference TRBV19 and TRBJ1-2, reads DGGITQSPKYLFRKEGQNVTLSCEQNLNHDAMYWYRQDPGQGLRLIYYSQIVNDFQKGDIAEGYSVSREKKESFPLTVTSAQKNPTAFYLCATSQDVMEDYGYTFGSGTRLTVV.

The chain links TRBV7-2 to TRBJ1-1, with D unclear. The V and J ends lost 4 bases and 3 bases respectively, with 9 bases between them. This CDR3 region has 13 residues. Per the germline V gene, CDR1 is SGHTA and CDR2 is FQGNSA. The CDR3, as DNA: TGTGCCAGCAGCTCCTCGTGGGACACTGAAGCTTTCTTT. Protein sequence: CASSSSWDTEAFF.

The V call is TRBV3-1, the J call TRBJ1-3; D ambiguous. V dropped 1 base and J dropped 4 bases, with 8 bases sitting between them. The CDR3 covers 14 residues. Per germline, CDR1 LGHDT and CDR2 YNNKEL (reference sequence). This chain's CDR3 is CASSQVDSGNTIYF. DNA for the CDR3: TGTGCCAGCAGCCAAGTGGACTCGGGAAACACCATATATTTT.

The rearrangement joins TRBV7-3 to TRBJ2-1; no clear D gene. CDR3 size: 14 residues. Trimming removed 5 bases at V and 3 bases at J, with 11 bases between. Germline CDR1 and CDR2: SGHTA and FQGTGA. The CDR3 sequence is CASSPDSLYNEQFF. The DNA for the CDR3 is TGTGCCAGCAGCCCCGACTCACTCTACAATGAGCAGTTCTTC. Drawing the rest from reference TRBV7-3 and TRBJ2-1, the complete variable domain is GAGVSQTPSNKVTEKGKYVELRCDPISGHTALYWYRQSLGQGPEFLIYFQGTGAADDSGLPNDRFFAVRPEGSVSTLKIQRTERGDSAVYLCASSPDSLYNEQFFGPGTRLTVL.

The chain couples TRBV5-1 to TRBJ1-1; D is perhaps TRBD1 (6 bases). Trimming left V 6 bases short and J 4 bases short, with 10 bases between. Germline values: CDR1 SGHRS, CDR2 YFSETQ. CDR3 size: 12 residues. CDR3 sequence reads: CASMEGGTEAFF. In nucleotides, the CDR3 is TGCGCCAGCATGGAGGGGGGCACTGAAGCTTTCTTT.

The genes are TRBV3-1 and TRBJ2-7; the D is unclear. Germline CDR1 reads LGHDT; CDR2 reads YNNKEL (reference sequence). With 2 bases removed from V and 0 bases from J, the gap between germline ends came to 8 bases. The CDR3 consists of 14 residues. CDR3 protein: CASSQTTASYEQYF. DNA of the CDR3: TGTGCCAGCAGCCAAACGACCGCCTCCTACGAGCAGTACTTC.

The chain links TRBV11-2 to TRBJ2-2; TRBD2 agrees at 11 bases. Per germline, CDR1 SGHAT and CDR2 FQNNGV. The CDR3 totals 16 residues. Trimming removed 5 bases from V and 2 bases from J; junction bases left unmatched: 4. CDR3 region: CASSKGLAANTGELFF. In DNA, the CDR3 is TGTGCCAGCAGCAAGGGACTAGCGGCTAACACCGGGGAGCTGTTTTTT.

The chain combines TRBV10-3 with TRBJ2-7; 8 bases fit TRBD1. V was clipped by 0 bases and J by 5 bases; unmatched bases: 6. The germline V gene has CDR1 ENHRY and CDR2 SYGVKD. The CDR3 runs to 15 residues. The CDR3 protein is CAISESRTGLNEQYF. The CDR3 bases are TGTGCCATCAGTGAGTCCCGGACAGGGTTGAACGAGCAGTACTTC.

This chain links TRBV28 with TRBJ2-1; D is uncertain. V was trimmed by 3 bases and J by 0 bases, leaving 9 bases between them. The CDR3 spans 15 residues. Looked up from germline, CDR1 is MDHEN and CDR2 is SYDVKM. CDR3 protein: CASSFVAFSYNEQFF. CDR3 coding DNA: TGTGCCAGCAGTTTTGTCGCTTTCTCCTACAATGAGCAGTTCTTC.

V is TRBV5-1 and J is TRBJ2-1; 7 bases map to TRBD2. This CDR3 has 15 residues. In germline, CDR1 is SGHRS, CDR2 YFSETQ. V lost 5 bases to trimming and J lost 3 bases; unmatched junction nucleotides: 8. CDR3 nucleotide sequence: TGCGCCAGCAGTGTGGCGGGAGCGGACTACAATGAGCAGTTCTTC. It codes for CASSVAGADYNEQFF.

The CDR3, as DNA: TGCAGTGCTAGAGATGTTGGCGGGAGCCGGAGCTCTGGGGCCAACGTCCTGACTTTC. Encoded protein: CSARDVGGSRSSGANVLTF. The chain links TRBV20-1 to TRBJ2-6; 7 positions match TRBD2. CDR3 length: 19 amino acids. Germline values: CDR1 DFQATT, CDR2 SNEGSKA (reference sequence). Trimming at V came to 0 bases and at J to 0 bases, leaving 11 bases not matched to a gene.

The rearrangement joins TRBV4-1 to TRBJ2-5; D may be TRBD1 (6 bases). V lost 1 base, J lost 5 bases, and 20 bases lay in between. Germline V lookup: CDR1 MGHRA, CDR2 YSYEKL. The CDR3 is 17 amino acids. The CDR3 sequence: CASSQGEGEGVRETQYF. CDR3 DNA sequence: TGCGCCAGCAGCCAAGGAGAGGGAGAGGGGGTTAGGGAGACCCAGTACTTC.

The sample holds one count of this clonotype. The chain is built from TRBV6-5 and TRBJ2-5; tentatively, D is TRBD2 (5 bases). The V end lost 6 bases, the J end lost 0 bases, and 11 bases lay between the germline ends. The CDR3 is 14 residues long. Germline CDR1 reads MNHEY; CDR2 reads SVGAGI. The DNA for the CDR3 is TGTGCCAGCAGCATGGACGGGGACCAAGAGACCCAGTACTTC. The encoded protein is CASSMDGDQETQYF.

The V and J genes are TRBV12-3 or TRBV12-4 and TRBJ2-2; 8 bases are a match to TRBD1. Trimming at V came to 6 bases and at J to 6 bases, leaving 12 bases not matched to a gene. This CDR3 is built from 16 residues. The DNA for the CDR3 is TGTGCCAGCAGCCCGGGGACAGGAAGAGGGTCCGGGGAGCTGTTTTTT. Its protein is CASSPGTGRGSGELFF.

The rearrangement links TRBV5-4 to TRBJ2-1, with 7 nucleotides matching TRBD1. J lost 3 bases, V lost 4 bases, and 10 bases had no gene match. Per germline, CDR1 SGHNT and CDR2 YYREEE (reference sequence). The CDR3 has 16 residues. Here the CDR3 reads CASSRPGQNIYNEQFF. The CDR3 DNA reads TGTGCCAGCAGCCGGCCGGGACAGAACATCTACAATGAGCAGTTCTTC.

V gene TRBV6-2 or TRBV6-3 combines with J gene TRBJ1-1, with 8 bases that match TRBD1. Germline CDR1 is MNHEY and CDR2 is SVGEGT. Trimming at V came to 2 bases and at J to 4 bases, leaving 6 bases not matched to a gene. There are 15 residues in the CDR3. The CDR3 DNA follows: TGTGCCAGCAGTTACCAAACGACAGGGGCCACTGAAGCTTTCTTT. Translation gives CASSYQTTGATEAFF.

The V and J genes are TRBV5-1 and TRBJ2-7; D unclear. Germline CDR1 SGHRS, CDR2 YFSETQ. The CDR3 is 16 residues long. The V end was cut by 2 bases, the J end by 3 bases, with 18 bases between. CDR3 in DNA: TGCGCCAGCAGCTTAGGCATGGTGGCAGCGATCTACGAGCAGTACTTC. Residues: CASSLGMVAAIYEQYF.

The J gene is TRBJ1-2, the V gene TRBV14; the D is unclear. The CDR3 extends over 11 amino acids. CDR1 and CDR2 (germline): SGHDN, FVKESK. With 4 bases removed from V and 9 bases from J, the gap between germline ends came to 9 bases. CDR3 bases: TGTGCCAGCAGCCTCGGAACGAGCTACACCTTC. Protein sequence: CASSLGTSYTF.

The chain is built from TRBV28 and TRBJ1-5; D gene ambiguous. CDR3 length equals 14 residues. V dropped 7 bases and J dropped 3 bases, with 13 bases sitting between them. Germline CDR1 reads MDHEN; CDR2 reads SYDVKM. The CDR3, as DNA: TGTGCCAGCAACTATGGGCGTCCCAATCAGCCCCAGCATTTT. This sequence encodes CASNYGRPNQPQHF.

The V call is TRBV11-1, the J call TRBJ2-1; D may be TRBD1 or TRBD2 (8 bases each). Trimming pared 5 bases from V and 4 bases from J, leaving 30 bases between. CDR1 and CDR2 (germline): SGHAT, FQDESV (reference sequence). The CDR3 length is 20 residues. The CDR3 nucleotides read TGTGCCAGCAGCGTGGAGGGACAGGCCCTGACGGGGACTAGGTACAATGAGCAGTTCTTC. It encodes CASSVEGQALTGTRYNEQFF. Filled out from reference TRBV11-1 and TRBJ2-1, the complete variable domain reads EAEVAQSPRYKITEKSQAVAFWCDPISGHATLYWYRQILGQGPELLVQFQDESVVDDSQLPKDRFSAERLKGVDSTLKIQPAELGDSAMYLCASSVEGQALTGTRYNEQFFGPGTRLTVL.

The rearrangement uses TRBV5-4 and TRBJ2-5; TRBD2 aligns across 8 bases. CDR1 and CDR2 (germline): SGHNT, YYREEE (reference sequence). With 0 bases clipped from V and 5 bases from J, the junction kept 6 bases outside the gene matches. The CDR3 length is 15 residues. The CDR3 bases are TGTGCCAGCAGCTTGGCCGAGACGGGGGGGGAGACCCAGTACTTC. Protein product: CASSLAETGGETQYF.

The chain is built from TRBV30 and TRBJ2-5, with TRBD2 matching 7 bases. J was trimmed by 5 bases and V by 6 bases; bases with no gene match: 6. CDR1 is GTSNPN and CDR2 is SVGIG in the germline V gene (reference sequence). This CDR3 has 12 residues. The CDR3 sequence: CACSSGGETQYF. The DNA for the CDR3 is TGTGCCTGTTCGTCGGGGGGTGAGACCCAGTACTTC.

The chain carries TRBV3-1 and TRBJ2-3; the match to TRBD2 covers 9 bases. This CDR3 has 15 amino acids. Germline CDR1 reads LGHDT; CDR2 reads YNNKEL (reference sequence). After removal of 4 bases from V and 4 bases from J, the junction contained 6 bases not matched to a gene. The CDR3 DNA reads as TGTGCCAGCAGCCGTAATCTAGCGGGGCCAGATACGCAGTATTTT. Translating gives CASSRNLAGPDTQYF.